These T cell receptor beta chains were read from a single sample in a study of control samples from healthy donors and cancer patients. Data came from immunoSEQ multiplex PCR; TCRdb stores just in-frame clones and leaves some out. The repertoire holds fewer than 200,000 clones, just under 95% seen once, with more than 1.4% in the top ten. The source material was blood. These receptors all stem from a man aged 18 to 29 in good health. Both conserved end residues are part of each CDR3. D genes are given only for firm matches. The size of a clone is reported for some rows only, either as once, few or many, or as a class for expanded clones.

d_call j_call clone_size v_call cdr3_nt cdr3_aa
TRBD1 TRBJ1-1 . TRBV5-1 TGCGCCAGCAGCCAAAATACAGGGGGCACTGAAGCTTTCTTT CASSQNTGGTEAFF
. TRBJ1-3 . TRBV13 TGTGCCAGCAGCCCTGACAGGTCTGGAAACACCATATATTTT CASSPDRSGNTIYF
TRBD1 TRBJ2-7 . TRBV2 TGTGCCAGCAGTCCGCCGGGACAGGGAGGAGAGCAGTACTTC CASSPPGQGGEQYF
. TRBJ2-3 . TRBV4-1 TGCGCCAGCAGTCGACTATTAGATTCGGGACTCTCCAAGAATACGCAGTATTTT CASSRLLDSGLSKNTQYF
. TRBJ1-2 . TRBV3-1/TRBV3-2 TGTGCCAGCAGCCATAGACAGAGAAAGAATCCCTCCACCAACTATGGCTACACCTTC CASSHRQRKNPSTNYGYTF
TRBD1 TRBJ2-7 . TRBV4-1 TGCGCCAGCAGCCAAAGGACAGGGGGCGCGTACGAGCAGTACTTC CASSQRTGGAYEQYF
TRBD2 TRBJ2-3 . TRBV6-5 TGTGCCAGCATCCTCCTAGCGGGGATGATAGATACGCAGTATTTT CASILLAGMIDTQYF
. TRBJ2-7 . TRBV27 TGTGCCAGCAGTTCCACCAGACTAGGGGACTCCTACGAGCAGTACTTC CASSSTRLGDSYEQYF
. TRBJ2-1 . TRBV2 TGTGCCAGCACGGACGACAGTTCTGAGCAGTTCTTC CASTDDSSEQFF
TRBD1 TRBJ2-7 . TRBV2 TGTGCCAGCAGTGGGACAGGTTTTTTGGAGTACTTC CASSGTGFLEYF
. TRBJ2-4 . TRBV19 TGTGCCAGTAGTATTCCAGGGTTGGCCAAAAACATTCAGTACTTC CASSIPGLAKNIQYF
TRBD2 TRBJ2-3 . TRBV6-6 TGTGCCAGCAGTTACGGCCCGGGAGGTAGGCAGTATTTT CASSYGPGGRQYF
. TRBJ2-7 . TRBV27 TGTGCCAGCTCCCAGGAGTCTCGTGGGGAGCAGTACTTC CASSQESRGEQYF
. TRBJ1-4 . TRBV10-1 TGCGCCAGCAGCCCGGGACTAAGCGAAAAACTGTTTTTT CASSPGLSEKLFF
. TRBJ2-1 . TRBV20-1 TGCAGTGCTCACAGGTCCAATGAGCAGTTCTTC CSAHRSNEQFF
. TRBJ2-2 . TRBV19 TGTGCCAGTAGTATAGAGGGAACGAGGGAGCTGTTTTTT CASSIEGTRELFF
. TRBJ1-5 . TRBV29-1 TGCAGCGTTACAGAAGGAGGGCAGCCCCAGCATTTT CSVTEGGQPQHF
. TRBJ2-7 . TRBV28 TGTGCCAGCAGTTTAACCCCCGGGGTGGGTAGCTCCTACGAGCAGTACTTC CASSLTPGVGSSYEQYF
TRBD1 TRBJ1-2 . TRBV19 TGTGCCAGTAGTCGGGACAGAAACAACTATGGCTACACCTTC CASSRDRNNYGYTF
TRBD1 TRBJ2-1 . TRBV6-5 TGTGCCAGCAGAACCGGGACAGGGGGCAATGAGCAGTTCTTC CASRTGTGGNEQFF
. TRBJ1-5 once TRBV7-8 TGTGCCAGCAGCTTAGGCCCGGACAGACCTAATCAGCCCCAGCATTTT CASSLGPDRPNQPQHF
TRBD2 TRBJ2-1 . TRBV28 TGTGCCACAAACCGACTAGCGGAGAATTACAATGAGCAGTTCTTC CATNRLAENYNEQFF
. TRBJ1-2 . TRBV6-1 TGTGCCAGCAGTGAAGTGACAGTGCGATATGGCTACACCTTC CASSEVTVRYGYTF
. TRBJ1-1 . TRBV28 TGTGCCAGCACCCCCCTGGGAGTCAGTTTGAACACTGAAGCTTTCTTT CASTPLGVSLNTEAFF
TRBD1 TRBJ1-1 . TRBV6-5 TGTGCCAGCAAGCGGACAGGGAGCGCTGAAGCTTTCTTT CASKRTGSAEAFF
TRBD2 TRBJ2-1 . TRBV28 TGTCTCCACCAGGCGAGACTAGCGGGGGGAGAAATCTACAATGAGCAGTTCTTC CLHQARLAGGEIYNEQFF
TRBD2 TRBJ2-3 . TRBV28 TGTGCCAGCGCAACTCTAGCGGGGGGGTCTGGTACGCAGTATTTT CASATLAGGSGTQYF
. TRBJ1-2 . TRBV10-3 TGTGCCATCAGTGAGAGAGGGAGCTATGGCTACACCTTC CAISERGSYGYTF
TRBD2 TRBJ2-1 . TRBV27 TGTGCCAGCAGTTTATATAGCGGGGGCCTTGGGAATGAGCAGTTCTTC CASSLYSGGLGNEQFF
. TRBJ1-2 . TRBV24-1 TGTGCCACCAGTGATTCGGGACCCTATGGCTACACCTTC CATSDSGPYGYTF
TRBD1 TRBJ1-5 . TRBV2 TGTGCCAGCAGTGAGGGGACAGGGGGCGCCGGACAGCCCCAGCATTTT CASSEGTGGAGQPQHF
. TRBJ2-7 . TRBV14 TGTGCCAGCAGCCAAGGAGACCCCCGCTCCTACGAGCAGTACTTC CASSQGDPRSYEQYF
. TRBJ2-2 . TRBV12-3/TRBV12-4 TGTGCCAGCAGCCTACAGGCGACCGGGGAGCTGTTTTTT CASSLQATGELFF
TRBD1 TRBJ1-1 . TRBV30 TGTGCCTGGAGTGCCGGGACAGGGGGGTACACTGAAGCTTTCTTT CAWSAGTGGYTEAFF
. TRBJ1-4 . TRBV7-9 TGTGCCAGCAGCTTAGAGGGGGTCGGTGAAAAACTGTTTTTT CASSLEGVGEKLFF
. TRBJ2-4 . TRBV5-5 TGTGCCAGCAGCTTGGACCAGGTCAAAAACATTCAGTACTTC CASSLDQVKNIQYF
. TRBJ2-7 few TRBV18 TGTGCCAGCTCGAGGACGGCCACCTACGAGCAGTACTTC CASSRTATYEQYF
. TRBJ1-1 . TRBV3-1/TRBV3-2 TGTGCCAGCAGCCAAGATTGGGGAAGGACTGAAGCTTTCTTT CASSQDWGRTEAFF
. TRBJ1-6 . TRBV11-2 TGTGCCAGCAGCTTAGGGGAGGCCCTCCACTTT CASSLGEALHF
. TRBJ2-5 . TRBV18 TGTGCCAGCTCACCTCTAAGTGGGAGTGAAGAGACCCAGTACTTC CASSPLSGSEETQYF
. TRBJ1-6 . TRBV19 TGTGCCAGTAGTCCCGCAAATACCGGGTATAATTCACCCCTCCACTTT CASSPANTGYNSPLHF
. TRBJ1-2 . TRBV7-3 TGTGCCAGCAGCTTAACCGGGTCTAACTATGGCTACACCTTC CASSLTGSNYGYTF
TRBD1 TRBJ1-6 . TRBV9 TGTGCCAGCAGACCCACCGGGACAGACAATTCACCCCTCCACTTT CASRPTGTDNSPLHF
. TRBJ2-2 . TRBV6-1 TGTGCCAGCAGTGAGTCCCCCGGACATATGTACACCGGGGAGCTGTTTTTT CASSESPGHMYTGELFF
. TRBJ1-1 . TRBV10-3 TGTGCCATCAGCCGGGACCCGAACACTGAAGCTTTCTTT CAISRDPNTEAFF
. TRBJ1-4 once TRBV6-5 TGTGCCAGCAGTACCGGGGGGATCGTTGAAAAACTGTTTTTT CASSTGGIVEKLFF
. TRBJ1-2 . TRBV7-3 TGTGCCAGCAGCTTAACGTCAGGGAATGGCTACACCTTC CASSLTSGNGYTF
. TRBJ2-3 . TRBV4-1 TGCGCCAGCAGCCAAACTGATTCACTTTTCACAGATACGCAGTATTTT CASSQTDSLFTDTQYF
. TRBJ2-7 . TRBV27 TGTGCCAGCAGTTCCTCAGGGGGGACCTACGAGCAGTACTTC CASSSSGGTYEQYF
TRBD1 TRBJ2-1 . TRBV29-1 TGCAGCTCAAACAGGGGCTCCTACAATGAGCAGTTCTTC CSSNRGSYNEQFF
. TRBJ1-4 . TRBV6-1 TGTGCCAGCAGTGATAGAGGTAGACCGGAGGGTAATGAAAAACTGTTTTTT CASSDRGRPEGNEKLFF
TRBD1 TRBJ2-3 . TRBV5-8 TGTGCCAGCAGCCCGGGACAGGGGGCAGCAGATACGCAGTATTTT CASSPGQGAADTQYF
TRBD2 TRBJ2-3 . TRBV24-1 TGTGCCACCAGTGACCCCCGGGTGGCTAGCGGGGCATTAAGACCTAGCACAGATACGCAGTATTTT CATSDPRVASGALRPSTDTQYF
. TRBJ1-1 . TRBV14 TGTGCCAGCAGCCAGGTTCAGGGCCTAATGAACACTGAAGCTTTCTTT CASSQVQGLMNTEAFF
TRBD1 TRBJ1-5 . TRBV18 TGTGCCAGCTCACAGGGGCGACAGGGGGATCAGCCCCAGCATTTT CASSQGRQGDQPQHF